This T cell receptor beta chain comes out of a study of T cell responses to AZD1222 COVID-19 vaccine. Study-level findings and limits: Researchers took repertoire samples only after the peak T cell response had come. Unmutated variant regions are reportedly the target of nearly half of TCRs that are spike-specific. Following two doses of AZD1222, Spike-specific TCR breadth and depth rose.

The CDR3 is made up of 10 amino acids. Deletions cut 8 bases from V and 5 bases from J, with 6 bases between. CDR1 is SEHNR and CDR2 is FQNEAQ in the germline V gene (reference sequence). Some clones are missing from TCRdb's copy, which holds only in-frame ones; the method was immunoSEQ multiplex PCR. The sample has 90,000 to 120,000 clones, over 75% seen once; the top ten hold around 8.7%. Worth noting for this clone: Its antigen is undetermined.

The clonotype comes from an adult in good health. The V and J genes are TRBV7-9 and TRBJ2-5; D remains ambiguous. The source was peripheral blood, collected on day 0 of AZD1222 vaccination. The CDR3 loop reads CASRQETQYF. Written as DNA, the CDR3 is TGTGCCAGCCGGCAGGAGACCCAGTACTTC.